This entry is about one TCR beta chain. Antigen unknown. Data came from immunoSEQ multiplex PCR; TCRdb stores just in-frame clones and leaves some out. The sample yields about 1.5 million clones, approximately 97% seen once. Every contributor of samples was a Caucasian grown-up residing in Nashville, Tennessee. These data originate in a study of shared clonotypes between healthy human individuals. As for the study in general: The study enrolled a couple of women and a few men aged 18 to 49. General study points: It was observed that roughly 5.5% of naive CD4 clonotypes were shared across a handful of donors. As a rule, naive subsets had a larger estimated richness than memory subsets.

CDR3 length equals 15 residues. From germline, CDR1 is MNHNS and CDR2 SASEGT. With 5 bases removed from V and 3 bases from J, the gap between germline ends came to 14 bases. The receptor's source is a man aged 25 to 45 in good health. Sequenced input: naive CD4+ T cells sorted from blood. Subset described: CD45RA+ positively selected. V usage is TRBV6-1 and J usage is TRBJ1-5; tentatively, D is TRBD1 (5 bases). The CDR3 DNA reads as TGTGCCAGCAGTCCCCGGCGGGGGACCAATCAGCCCCAGCATTTT. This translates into CASSPRRGTNQPQHF.